The present TCR beta chain was sequenced within a study of regulatory dendritic cells for organ transplantation (TCRdb year 2017). For the wider study: Before and after allostimulation with regulatory or mature dendritic cells, TCRbeta repertoires were sequenced from sorted naive and memory CD4+ and CD8+ T cells. On the study overall, not on this receptor specifically: Sequencing was done in only a couple of subjects, and the authors reported considerable heterogeneity between individuals in the alloreactive memory CD8+ T cell pool. Naive CD4+ and CD8+ T cells showed highly diverse repertoires, whereas memory cells were less diverse and memory CD8+ cells were the most oligoclonal. In both subjects, allostimulation led to expansion of memory CD8+ clones, though the expansion induced by regulatory dendritic cells appeared to be more limited than that induced by mature dendritic cells. Among the resting subsets, the most alloreactive TCR clonotypes were found in memory CD8+ T cells.

Notes on this clone: It lacks a known antigen. Nothing much larger sits one base from this clone, and base qualities are not available.

CDR1 and CDR2, looked up from the germline V gene, are MGHRA and YSYEKL. After removal of 0 bases from V and 3 bases from J, the junction retains 9 bases not matched to a gene. Including the terminal cysteine and phenylalanine, the CDR3 comprises 18 residues. The read is trimmed to its CDR3 DNA, 54 bases read in frame from base 1. TCRbeta CDR3 regions were amplified by multiplexed two-step PCR using Vbeta-specific forward primers and Jbeta-specific reverse primers. TCRbeta libraries were sequenced on an Illumina instrument through the immunoSEQ service. In the source study's methods: IMGT annotation was used to assign V, D and J genes, and synthetic CDR3 analogues were used to correct counts for multiplex PCR bias. Repertoire clonality was computed in the immunoSEQ Analyzer as one minus normalized Shannon entropy. Clonal expansion was defined by Fisher's exact test with Benjamini-Hochberg false discovery rate control, using two-tailed P<0.01. The clones in this table, taken by TCRdb from immuneACCESS, are in-frame only. Not every clone is retained; where verified, under half of the shortfall comes from an unresolved V gene, and the cause of the rest is unknown. The DNA was the basis for D and trimming; V, J and clone size are from that table. The sample table records more than 10,000 clones; roughly 70% of these occur just once. The ten top clones hold 18% of the sample.

FACS was used to sort naive T cells as CD45RA+ cells and memory T cells as CD45RO+ CD4+ or CD8+ cells. The T cells used for TCR sequencing were obtained from two healthy control subjects. Sorted T cell subsets that were not stimulated were used as baseline controls for the mixed lymphocyte reactions. The Qiagen DNeasy Blood & Tissue Kit was used for extraction of genomic DNA. The receptor comes from a human donor in good health. Sequenced input: memory CD8+ T cells from blood. The sample's cell subset or site label, decoded: CD45RO+ memory T cells. The sequence is built from TRBV4-1 and TRBJ2-7; 12 nucleotides in the junction match TRBD2. The sequenced DNA is TGCGCCAGCAGCCAAGATCCCCTAGCGGGAGGGCTGATCTACGAGCAGTACTTC. Its coded protein is CASSQDPLAGGLIYEQYF.